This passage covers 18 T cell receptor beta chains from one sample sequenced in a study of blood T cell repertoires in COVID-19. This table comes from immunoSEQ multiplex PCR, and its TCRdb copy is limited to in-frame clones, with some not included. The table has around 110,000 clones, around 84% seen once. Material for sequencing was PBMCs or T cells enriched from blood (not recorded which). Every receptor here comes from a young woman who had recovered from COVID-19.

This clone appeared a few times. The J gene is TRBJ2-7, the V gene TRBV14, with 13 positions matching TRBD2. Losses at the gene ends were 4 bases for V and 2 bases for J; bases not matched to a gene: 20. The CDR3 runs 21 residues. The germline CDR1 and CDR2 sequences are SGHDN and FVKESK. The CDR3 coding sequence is TGTGCCAGCAGCCCTTTACGCGGACAGACAAAAACTAGCGGGAGGGCCTACGAGCAGTACTTC. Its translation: CASSPLRGQTKTSGRAYEQYF.

CDR3 sequence reads: CASSKLGLATRGDEQFF. CDR3 nucleotide sequence: TGTGCCAGCTCTAAATTGGGACTAGCGACAAGGGGGGATGAGCAGTTCTTC. This sequence joins TRBV18 and TRBJ2-1, with 10 bases aligning to TRBD2. The CDR3 is 17 residues long. The V gene end was trimmed by 6 bases and the J gene end by 8 bases; junction bases not matched to a gene: 16. The germline V gene encodes CDR1 KGHSH and CDR2 LQKENI.

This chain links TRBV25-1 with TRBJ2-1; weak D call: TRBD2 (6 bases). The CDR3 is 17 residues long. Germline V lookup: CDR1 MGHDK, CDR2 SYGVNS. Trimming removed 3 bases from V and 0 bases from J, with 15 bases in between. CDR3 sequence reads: CASSDRTSSGSYNEQFF. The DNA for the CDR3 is TGTGCCAGCAGTGACCGCACTAGCTCAGGCTCCTACAATGAGCAGTTCTTC.

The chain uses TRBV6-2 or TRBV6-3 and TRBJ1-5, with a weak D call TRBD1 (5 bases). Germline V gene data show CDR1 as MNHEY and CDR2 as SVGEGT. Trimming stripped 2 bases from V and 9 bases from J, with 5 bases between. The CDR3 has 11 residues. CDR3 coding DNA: TGTGCCAGCAGTTACACAGGGCCCCAGCATTTT. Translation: CASSYTGPQHF.

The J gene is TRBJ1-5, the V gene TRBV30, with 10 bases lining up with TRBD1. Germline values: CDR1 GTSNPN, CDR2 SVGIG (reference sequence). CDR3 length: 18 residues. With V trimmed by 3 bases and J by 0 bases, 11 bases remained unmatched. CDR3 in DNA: TGTGCCTGGAGCACCGGGACAGGGGTTTTATTTAGCAATCAGCCCCAGCATTTT. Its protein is CAWSTGTGVLFSNQPQHF.

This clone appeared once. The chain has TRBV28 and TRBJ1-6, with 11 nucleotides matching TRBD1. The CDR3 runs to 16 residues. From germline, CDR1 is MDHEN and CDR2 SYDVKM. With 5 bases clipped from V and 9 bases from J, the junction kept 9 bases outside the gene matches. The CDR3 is CASSRRDRGGSSPLHF. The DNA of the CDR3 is TGTGCCAGCAGTCGCCGGGACAGGGGGGGGAGTTCACCCCTCCACTTT.

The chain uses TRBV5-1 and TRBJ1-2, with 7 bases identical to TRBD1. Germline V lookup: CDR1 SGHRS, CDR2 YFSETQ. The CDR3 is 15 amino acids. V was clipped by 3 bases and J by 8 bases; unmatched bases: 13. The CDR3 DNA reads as TGCGCCAGCAGCTCCTCCCGGGACAGCCCCCGGGGCTACACCTTC. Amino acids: CASSSSRDSPRGYTF.

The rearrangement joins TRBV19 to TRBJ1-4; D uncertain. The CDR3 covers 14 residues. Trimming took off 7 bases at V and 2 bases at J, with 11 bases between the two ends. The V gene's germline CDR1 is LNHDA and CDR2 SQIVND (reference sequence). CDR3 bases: TGTGCCAGTAAAACGGAGGGTACTAATGAAAAACTGTTTTTT. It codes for CASKTEGTNEKLFF.

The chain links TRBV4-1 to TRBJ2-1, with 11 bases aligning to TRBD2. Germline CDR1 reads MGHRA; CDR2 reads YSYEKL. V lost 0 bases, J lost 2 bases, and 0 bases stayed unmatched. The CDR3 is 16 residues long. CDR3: CASSQETSGTYNEQFF. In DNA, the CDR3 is TGCGCCAGCAGCCAAGAGACTAGCGGGACCTACAATGAGCAGTTCTTC.

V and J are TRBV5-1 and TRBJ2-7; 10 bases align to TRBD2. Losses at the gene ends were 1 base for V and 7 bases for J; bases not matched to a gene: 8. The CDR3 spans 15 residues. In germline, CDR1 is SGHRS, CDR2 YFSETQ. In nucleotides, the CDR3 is TGCGCCAGCAGCTTGTGGCTAGCGGGAGAGGGGGAGCAGTACTTC. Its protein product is CASSLWLAGEGEQYF.

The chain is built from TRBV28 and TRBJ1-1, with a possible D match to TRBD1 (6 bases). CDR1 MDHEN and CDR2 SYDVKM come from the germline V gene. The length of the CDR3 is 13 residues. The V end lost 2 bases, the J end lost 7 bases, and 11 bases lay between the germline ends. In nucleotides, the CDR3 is TGTGCCAGCAGTTTACGGACAGTAAATGAAGCTTTCTTT. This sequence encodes CASSLRTVNEAFF.

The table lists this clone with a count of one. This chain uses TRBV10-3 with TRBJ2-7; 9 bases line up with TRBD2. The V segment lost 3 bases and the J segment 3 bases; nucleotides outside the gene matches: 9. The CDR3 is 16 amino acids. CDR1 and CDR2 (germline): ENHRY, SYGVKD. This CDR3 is CAISEPRTSANYEQYF. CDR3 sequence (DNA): TGTGCCATCAGTGAACCCCGGACTAGCGCCAACTACGAGCAGTACTTC.

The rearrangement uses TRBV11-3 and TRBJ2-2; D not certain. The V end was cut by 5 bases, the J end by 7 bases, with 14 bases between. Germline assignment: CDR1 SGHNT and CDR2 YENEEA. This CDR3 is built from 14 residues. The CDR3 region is CASSAISEDGELFF. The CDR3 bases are TGTGCCAGCAGCGCGATCAGCGAAGACGGGGAGCTGTTTTTT.

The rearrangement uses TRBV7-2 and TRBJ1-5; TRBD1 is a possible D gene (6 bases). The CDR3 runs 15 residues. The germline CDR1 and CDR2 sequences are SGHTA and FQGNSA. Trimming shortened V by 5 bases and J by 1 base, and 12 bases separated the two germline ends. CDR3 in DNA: TGTGCCAGCAGCACCGAGACAGGCAGCAATCAGCCCCAGCATTTT. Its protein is CASSTETGSNQPQHF.

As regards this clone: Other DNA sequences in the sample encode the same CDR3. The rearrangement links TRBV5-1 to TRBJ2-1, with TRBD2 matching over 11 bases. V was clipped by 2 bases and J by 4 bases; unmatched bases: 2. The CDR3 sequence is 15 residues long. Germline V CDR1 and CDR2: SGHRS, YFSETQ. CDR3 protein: CASSFGLAGYNEQFF. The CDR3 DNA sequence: TGCGCCAGCAGCTTCGGACTAGCGGGTTACAATGAGCAGTTCTTC.

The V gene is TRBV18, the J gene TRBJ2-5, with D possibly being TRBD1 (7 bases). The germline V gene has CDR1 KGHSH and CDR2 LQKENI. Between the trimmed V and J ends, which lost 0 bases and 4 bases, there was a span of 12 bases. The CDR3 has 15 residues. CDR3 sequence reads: CASSPPGTAGETQYF. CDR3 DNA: TGTGCCAGCTCACCACCCGGGACAGCGGGAGAGACCCAGTACTTC.

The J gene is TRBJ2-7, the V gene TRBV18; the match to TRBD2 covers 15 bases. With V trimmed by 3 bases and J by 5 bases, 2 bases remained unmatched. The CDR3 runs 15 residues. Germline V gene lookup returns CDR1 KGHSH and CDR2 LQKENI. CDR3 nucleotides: TGTGCCAGCTCACCCCGGACTAGCGGGAGGGACGAGCAGTACTTC. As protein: CASSPRTSGRDEQYF. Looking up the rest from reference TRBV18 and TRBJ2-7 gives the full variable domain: NAGVMQNPRHLVRRRGQEARLRCSPMKGHSHVYWYRQLPEEGLKFMVYLQKENIIDESGMPKERFSAEFPKEGPSILRIQQVVRGDSAAYFCASSPRTSGRDEQYFGPGTRLTVT.

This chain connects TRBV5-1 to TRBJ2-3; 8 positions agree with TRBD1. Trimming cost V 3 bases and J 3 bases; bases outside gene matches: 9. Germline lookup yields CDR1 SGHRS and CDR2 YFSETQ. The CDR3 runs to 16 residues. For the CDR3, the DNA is TGCGCCAGCAGCTCCGACAGGGGAAGGGGGACAGATACGCAGTATTTT. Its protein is CASSSDRGRGTDTQYF.